This passage covers 6 T cell receptor beta chains from one sample sequenced in a study of cytomegalovirus exposure and HLA in healthy donors. Primers for the PCR totalled 60 Vbeta and 13 Jbeta. The protocol was immunoSEQ multiplex PCR, while the TCRdb copy is restricted to in-frame clones and leaves out a portion. Of some 160,000 clones in the sample, approximately 83% were seen once. The sequencing sample was made of PBMCs. The receptor source for this set is a woman in her thirties or forties in good health and CMV-seronegative.

The chain couples TRBV7-7 to TRBJ2-2; the D is unclear. Germline V CDR1 and CDR2: SSHAT, FNYEAQ (reference sequence). The CDR3 is made up of 13 amino acids. V lost 3 bases to trimming and J lost 7 bases, with 9 bases between them. As DNA, the CDR3 is TGTGCCAGCAGCTTCTCTTCGGGCGGGGAGCTGTTTTTT. Translating gives CASSFSSGGELFF.

This clone is a singleton in its sample. This sequence joins TRBV18 and TRBJ2-7, with 12 bases fitting TRBD2. This CDR3 contains 15 residues. The V and J ends lost 6 bases and 0 bases, in that order; junction bases with no gene match: 3. Germline lookup yields CDR1 KGHSH and CDR2 LQKENI. In nucleotides, the CDR3 is TGTGCCAGCTCTGAGGGACTAGCGGGCTCCTACGAGCAGTACTTC. It yields the protein CASSEGLAGSYEQYF.

The rearrangement uses TRBV13 and TRBJ1-4; D possibly corresponds to TRBD1 (6 bases). V lost 5 bases and J 5 bases, leaving 12 bases between the germline ends. This CDR3 spans 14 amino acids. CDR1 PRHDT and CDR2 FYEKMQ come from the germline V gene (reference sequence). The CDR3 region is CASSTRTANEKLFF. In DNA, the CDR3 is TGTGCCAGCAGCACGAGGACAGCAAATGAAAAACTGTTTTTT.

This chain links TRBV10-2 with TRBJ2-6; tentatively, D is TRBD1 (8 bases). V was pared by 3 bases and J by 1 base, with 16 bases between. There are 18 residues in the CDR3. Germline loops: CDR1 WSHSY, CDR2 SAAADI. As DNA, the CDR3 is TGCGCCAGCAGTGAAGCGGGGCAGGGGGCTTCTGGGGCCAACGTCCTGACTTTC. The encoded protein is CASSEAGQGASGANVLTF.

This sequence joins TRBV18 and TRBJ1-3, with no clear D. CDR1 and CDR2 from the germline V gene are KGHSH and LQKENI. V was shortened by 3 bases and J by 1 base, with 10 bases between the two germline ends. This CDR3 has 15 amino acids. CDR3 in amino acids: CASSPPGGSGNTIYF. For the CDR3, the DNA is TGTGCCAGCTCACCCCCGGGTGGGTCTGGAAACACCATATATTTT.

The rearrangement links TRBV7-2 to TRBJ1-3; TRBD1 might be the D (6 bases). From germline, CDR1 is SGHTA and CDR2 FQGNSA. The CDR3 is 16 residues long. V lost 4 bases and J lost 3, with 16 bases in between. CDR3 sequence reads: CASSWGQGSLGNTIYF. In nucleotides, the CDR3 is TGTGCCAGCAGCTGGGGGCAGGGGTCACTTGGAAACACCATATATTTT.